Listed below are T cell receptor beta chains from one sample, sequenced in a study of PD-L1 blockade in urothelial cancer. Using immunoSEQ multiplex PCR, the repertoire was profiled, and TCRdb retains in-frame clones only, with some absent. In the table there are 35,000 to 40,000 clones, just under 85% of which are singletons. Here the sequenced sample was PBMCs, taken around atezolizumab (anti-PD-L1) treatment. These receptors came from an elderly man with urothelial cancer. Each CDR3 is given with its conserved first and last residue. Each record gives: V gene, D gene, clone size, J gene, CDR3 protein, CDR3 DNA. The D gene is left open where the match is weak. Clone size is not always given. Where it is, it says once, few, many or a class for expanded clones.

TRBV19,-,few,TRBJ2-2,CASSRESDGELFF,TGTGCCAGTTCTCGGGAGTCGGACGGGGAGCTGTTTTTT
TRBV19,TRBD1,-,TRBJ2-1,CASSSRQGGDEQFF,TGTGCCAGTAGTTCCAGACAGGGGGGAGATGAGCAGTTCTTC
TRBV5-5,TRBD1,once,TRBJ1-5,CASSVLPGQGNQPQHF,TGTGCCAGCAGCGTTCTTCCGGGACAGGGGAATCAGCCCCAGCATTTT
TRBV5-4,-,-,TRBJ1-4,CASSLAVNEKLFF,TGTGCCAGCAGCTTGGCCGTTAATGAAAAACTGTTTTTT
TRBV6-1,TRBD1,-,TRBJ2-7,CASRQYGTDYEQYF,TGTGCCAGCAGGCAATACGGGACAGACTACGAGCAGTACTTC
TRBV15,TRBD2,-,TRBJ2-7,CATSGLAGVDREQYF,TGTGCCACCAGCGGACTAGCGGGAGTAGATCGCGAGCAGTACTTC
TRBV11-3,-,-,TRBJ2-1,CASSLGGNSGGEQFF,TGTGCCAGCAGCTTAGGCGGGAACTCTGGCGGGGAGCAGTTCTTC
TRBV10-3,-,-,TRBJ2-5,CAISPGGQRAETQYF,TGTGCCATCAGCCCAGGGGGACAGCGGGCGGAGACCCAGTACTTC
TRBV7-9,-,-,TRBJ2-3,CASSLAGGEGQYF,TGTGCCAGCAGCTTAGCGGGCGGGGAAGGGCAGTATTTT
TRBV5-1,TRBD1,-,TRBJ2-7,CASSLAPGQGAYEQYF,TGCGCCAGCAGCTTGGCCCCGGGACAGGGGGCTTACGAGCAGTACTTC
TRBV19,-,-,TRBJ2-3,CASSIYGTDTQYF,TGTGCCAGTAGTATCTACGGCACAGATACGCAGTATTTT
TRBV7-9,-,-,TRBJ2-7,CASSSPERSTYEQYF,TGTGCCAGCAGCTCACCCGAGCGTTCTACCTACGAGCAGTACTTC
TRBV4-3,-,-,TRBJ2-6,CASSQDPPGAGSGANVLTF,TGCGCCAGCAGCCAAGATCCCCCTGGTGCGGGGTCGGGGGCCAACGTCCTGACTTTC
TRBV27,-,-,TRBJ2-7,CASIGQGGVCEQYF,TGTGCCAGCATAGGGCAGGGTGGGGTTTGTGAGCAGTACTTC
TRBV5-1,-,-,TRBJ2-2,CASSLQVNTGELFF,TGCGCCAGCAGCTTACAGGTGAACACCGGGGAGCTGTTTTTT
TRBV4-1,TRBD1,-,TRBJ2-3,CASSQVRGGTGGRADTQYF,TGCGCCAGCAGCCAAGTTAGGGGGGGGACAGGGGGGAGAGCAGATACGCAGTATTTT
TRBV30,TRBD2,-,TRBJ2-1,CAWQGLAGGPEQFF,TGTGCCTGGCAAGGACTAGCGGGAGGGCCTGAGCAGTTCTTC
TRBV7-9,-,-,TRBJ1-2,CASSLVLANYGYTF,TGTGCCAGCAGCTTAGTGCTGGCAAACTATGGCTACACCTTC
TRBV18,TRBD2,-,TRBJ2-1,CASSPLAASYNEQFF,TGTGCCAGCTCACCTCTAGCGGCCTCCTACAATGAGCAGTTCTTC